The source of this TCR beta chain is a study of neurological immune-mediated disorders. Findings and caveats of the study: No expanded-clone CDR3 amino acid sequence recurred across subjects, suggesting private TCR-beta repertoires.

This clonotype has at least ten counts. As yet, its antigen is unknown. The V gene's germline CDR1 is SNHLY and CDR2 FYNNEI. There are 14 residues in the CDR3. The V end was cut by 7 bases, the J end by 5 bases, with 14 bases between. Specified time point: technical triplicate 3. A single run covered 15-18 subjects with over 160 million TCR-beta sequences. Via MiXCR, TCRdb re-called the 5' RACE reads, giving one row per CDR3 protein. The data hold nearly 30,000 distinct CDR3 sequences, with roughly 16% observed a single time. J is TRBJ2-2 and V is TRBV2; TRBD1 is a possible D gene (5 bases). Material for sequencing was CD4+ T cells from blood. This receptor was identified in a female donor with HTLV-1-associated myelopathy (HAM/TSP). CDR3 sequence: CASKPDTTTGELFF. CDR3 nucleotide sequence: TGTGCCAGCAAACCGGACACAACAACCGGGGAGCTGTTTTTT.